This TCR beta chain was retrieved from a study of blood T cell dynamics during melanoma immunotherapy. The time point is: pre-treatment baseline. The method was immunoSEQ multiplex PCR; TCRdb's version includes in-frame clones alone and lacks a portion of them. Here the sample spans 8,500 to 11,000 clones, 86% being singletons. The germline V gene encodes CDR1 ENHRY and CDR2 SYGVKD. The CDR3 covers 15 residues. The rearrangement links TRBV10-3 to TRBJ2-5; 9 positions agree with TRBD2. The J call could be wrong; TRBJ2-7 is a better fit for the DNA end. The sample consisted of blood, taken from a patient treated with checkpoint blockade. The TCR was taken from a human donor with melanoma. The CDR3 sequence: CAISESGREGDEQYF. As DNA, the CDR3 is TGTGCCATCAGTGAGTCGGGGCGGGAGGGGGACGAGCAGTACTTC.